These 5 T cell receptor beta chains originate from one sample sequenced in a study of human T cells and chemical hapten exposure. The time point is: patch test 3, about 24 weeks after DPC sensitization. Treatment given: therapeutic diphenylcyclopropenone sensitization with weekly scalp DPC. TCRdb re-called the RACE reads through MiXCR, storing one row per CDR3 protein. The sample lists approximately 90,000 distinct CDR3 sequences, roughly a quarter occurring once. Here the sequenced sample was whole blood, taken in connection with sensitization to the hapten diphenylcyclopropenone (DPC). Source of these receptors: a man in his forties or fifties with alopecia areata. Some clones in this sample may be carry-over from other donors' samples.

This chain links TRBV29-1 with TRBJ2-5; no clear D. Germline-derived CDR1 and CDR2 are SQVTM and ANQGSEA. V lost 7 bases and J lost 6, with 9 bases in between. CDR3 size: 10 residues. The CDR3 protein is CSGATQTQYF. CDR3 coding DNA: TGCAGCGGTGCGACACAGACCCAGTACTTC.

In its sample, this clonotype was seen a few times. In DNA, the CDR3 is TGTGCCATCAGTGTTGAACGGGGACTAGCGGGATCGGATGAGCAGTTCTTC. Protein sequence: CAISVERGLAGSDEQFF. J is TRBJ2-1 and V is TRBV10-3; 13 positions match TRBD2. Trimming took 4 bases from V and 8 from J; bases not matched to a gene: 11. The CDR3 runs 17 residues. The V gene's germline CDR1 is ENHRY and CDR2 SYGVKD.

The V gene is TRBV28, the J gene TRBJ2-7; D might be TRBD2 (6 bases). CDR1 is MDHEN and CDR2 is SYDVKM in the germline V gene. The CDR3 contains 15 residues. V lost 4 bases and J 6 bases, leaving 19 bases between the germline ends. CDR3 protein: CASSSRRRERFEQYF. As DNA, the CDR3 is TGTGCCAGCAGTTCCCGCCGGAGGGAGAGGTTCGAGCAGTACTTC.

This clonotype was seen a few times. The V and J genes are TRBV28 and TRBJ2-7; possibly TRBD2 for D (6 bases). Trimming stripped 5 bases from V and 5 bases from J, with 19 bases between. Germline V gives CDR1 MDHEN, CDR2 SYDVKM. The CDR3 runs 15 residues. CDR3 amino acids: CASSRRGLPIDEQYF. The CDR3 DNA reads TGTGCCAGCAGTCGGAGGGGACTCCCGATAGACGAGCAGTACTTC.

The sample holds a few counts of this clonotype. The chain carries TRBV5-5 and TRBJ2-4, with a possible D match to TRBD2 (5 bases). Germline CDR1 is SGHKS and CDR2 is YYEKEE (reference sequence). V lost 1 base to trimming and J lost 6 bases, with 5 bases between them. The CDR3 sequence is 12 residues long. DNA for the CDR3: TGTGCCAGCAGCTTGAGCGGAAACATTCAGTACTTC. Translated, it gives CASSLSGNIQYF.